The next 7 T cell receptor beta chains were all read from a single sample in a study of T cell clones after liver transplantation (dated by TCRdb to the late 2010s). The protocol used for the library was the immunoSEQ multiplex PCR assay. The table was pulled from immuneACCESS by TCRdb, which kept in-frame rearrangements only. Such tables lose some clones; where checked, under half of the loss comes from unresolved V genes, and the rest has no known cause. The sample profile shows 55,000 to 75,000 clones; around two thirds of them were found once. Jointly, the top ten make up roughly 2.8% of the sample. Sequenced here: CD4+ T cells from blood, sampled at the approximately 16-month timepoint. The receptors derive from a human patient who received a liver transplant. After transplantation, some T cells may belong to the graft donor instead of the recipient.

This clone has a single count. V is TRBV18 and J is TRBJ2-7, with TRBD1 as a possible D gene (6 bases). The CDR3 has 13 amino acids. Trimming pared 2 bases from V and 13 bases from J, leaving 18 bases between. CDR1 KGHSH and CDR2 LQKENI come from the germline V gene. This CDR3 is CASSPEDQGQTYV. The DNA of the CDR3 is TGTGCCAGCTCACCAGAGGACCAGGGGCAAACTTACGTC.

The V gene is TRBV5-4, the J gene TRBJ1-1; 8 bases are shared with TRBD1. The CDR3 sequence is 16 residues long. Unmatched junction bases numbered 9, after V lost 4 bases and J lost 1 base. Germline V lookup: CDR1 SGHNT, CDR2 YYREEE (reference sequence). CDR3 bases: TGTGCCAGCAGCCCAGCGGTAGACAGGGGGAACACTGAAGCTTTCTTT. Encoded protein: CASSPAVDRGNTEAFF.

The genes are TRBV18 and TRBJ2-2; TRBD1 agrees at 9 bases. J gave up 2 bases and V 2 bases, and 15 bases lay outside the gene matches. The CDR3 spans 20 residues. In germline, CDR1 is KGHSH, CDR2 LQKENI. The CDR3 reads CASSPTGGFERVSNTGELFF. Written as DNA, the CDR3 is TGTGCCAGCTCACCAACAGGGGGCTTTGAGAGGGTATCCAACACCGGGGAGCTGTTTTTT.

The chain recombines TRBV30 with TRBJ2-1; D possibly corresponds to TRBD2 (6 bases). CDR3 size: 12 residues. The germline gives CDR1 GTSNPN, CDR2 SVGIG (reference sequence). The ends were cut back, 0 bases at V and 10 bases at J, with 10 bases in the middle. This chain's CDR3 is CAWSVFSGEQFF. Here the CDR3 DNA reads TGTGCCTGGAGTGTCTTCAGCGGGGAGCAGTTCTTC.

This clone was detected only once. The chain combines TRBV5-1 with TRBJ2-1; 10 bases are a match to TRBD2. The junction had 6 bases not matched to a gene; V was cut back by 4 bases and J by 8 bases. This CDR3 region has 14 residues. In germline, CDR1 is SGHRS, CDR2 YFSETQ. CDR3: CASSRGTSDHEQFF. CDR3 bases: TGCGCCAGCAGCCGAGGGACTAGCGATCATGAGCAGTTCTTC.

Only a few counts were recorded for this clone. V gene TRBV27 combines with J gene TRBJ1-2; TRBD1 is a possible D gene (6 bases). The germline V and J ends were trimmed by 8 bases and 7 bases, with 14 bases remaining between them. The CDR3 has 12 residues. The germline V gene encodes CDR1 MNHEY and CDR2 SMNVEV (reference sequence). The CDR3 DNA reads as TGTGCCAGCGGGGGCCGTTCGGGTGGCTACACCTTC. Amino acid sequence: CASGGRSGGYTF.

This clone has just a few counts. The CDR3 loop reads CASSVSGGSQYF. The CDR3 DNA follows: TGCGCCAGCAGTGTAAGCGGAGGGTCCCAGTACTTC. The J gene is TRBJ2-5, the V gene TRBV10-1; possibly TRBD2 for D (6 bases). Trimming stripped 4 bases from V and 9 bases from J, with 12 bases between. CDR1 is WNHNN and CDR2 is SYGVQD in the germline V gene (reference sequence). The CDR3 consists of 12 residues.